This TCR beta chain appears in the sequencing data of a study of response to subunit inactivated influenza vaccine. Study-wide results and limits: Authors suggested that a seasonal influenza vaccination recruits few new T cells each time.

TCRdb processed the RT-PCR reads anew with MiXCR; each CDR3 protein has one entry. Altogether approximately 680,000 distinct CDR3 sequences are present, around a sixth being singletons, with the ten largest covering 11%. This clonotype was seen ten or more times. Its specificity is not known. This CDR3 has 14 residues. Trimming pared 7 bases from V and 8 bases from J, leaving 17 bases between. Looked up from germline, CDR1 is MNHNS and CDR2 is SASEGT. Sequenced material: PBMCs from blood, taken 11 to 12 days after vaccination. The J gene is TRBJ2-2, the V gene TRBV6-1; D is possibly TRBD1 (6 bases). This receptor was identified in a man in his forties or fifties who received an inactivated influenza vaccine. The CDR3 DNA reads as TGTGCCAGCACCCTGGACAGCCAACGGGGGGAGCTGTTTTTT. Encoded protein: CASTLDSQRGELFF.